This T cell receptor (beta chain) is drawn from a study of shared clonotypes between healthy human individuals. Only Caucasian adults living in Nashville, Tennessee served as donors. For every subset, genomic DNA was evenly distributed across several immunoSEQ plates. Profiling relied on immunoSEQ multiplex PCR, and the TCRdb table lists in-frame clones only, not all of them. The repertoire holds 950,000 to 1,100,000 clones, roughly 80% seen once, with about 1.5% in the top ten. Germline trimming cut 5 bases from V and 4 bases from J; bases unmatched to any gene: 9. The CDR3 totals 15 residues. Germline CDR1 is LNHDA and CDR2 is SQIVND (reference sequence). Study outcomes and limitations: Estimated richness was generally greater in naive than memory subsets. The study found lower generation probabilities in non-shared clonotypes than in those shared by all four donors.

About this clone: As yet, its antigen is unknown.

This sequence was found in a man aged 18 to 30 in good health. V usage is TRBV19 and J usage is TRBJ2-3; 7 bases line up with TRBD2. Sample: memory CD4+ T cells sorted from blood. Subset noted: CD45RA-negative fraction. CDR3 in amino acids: CASSRSGGSSDTQYF. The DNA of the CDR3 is TGTGCCAGTAGTCGGTCCGGCGGGAGCTCAGATACGCAGTATTTT.